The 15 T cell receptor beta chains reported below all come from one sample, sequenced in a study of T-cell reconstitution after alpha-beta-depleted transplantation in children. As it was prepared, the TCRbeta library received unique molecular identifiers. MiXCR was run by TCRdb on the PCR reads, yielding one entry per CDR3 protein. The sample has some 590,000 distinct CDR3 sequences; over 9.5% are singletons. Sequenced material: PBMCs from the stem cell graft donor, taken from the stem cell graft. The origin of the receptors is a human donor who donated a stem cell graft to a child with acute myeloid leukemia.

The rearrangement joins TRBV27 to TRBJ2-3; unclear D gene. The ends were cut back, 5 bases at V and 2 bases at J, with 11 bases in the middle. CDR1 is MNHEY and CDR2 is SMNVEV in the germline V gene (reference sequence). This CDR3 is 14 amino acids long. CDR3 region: CASSPLELTDTQYF. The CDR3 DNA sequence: TGTGCCAGCAGTCCCCTAGAGCTCACAGATACGCAGTATTTT.

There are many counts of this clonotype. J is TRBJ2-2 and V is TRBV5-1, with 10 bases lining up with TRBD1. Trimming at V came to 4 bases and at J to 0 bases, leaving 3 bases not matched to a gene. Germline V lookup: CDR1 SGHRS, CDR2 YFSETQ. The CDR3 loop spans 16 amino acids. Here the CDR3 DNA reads TGCGCCAGCAGCCCGGGACAGGGGCCGAACACCGGGGAGCTGTTTTTT. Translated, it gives CASSPGQGPNTGELFF.

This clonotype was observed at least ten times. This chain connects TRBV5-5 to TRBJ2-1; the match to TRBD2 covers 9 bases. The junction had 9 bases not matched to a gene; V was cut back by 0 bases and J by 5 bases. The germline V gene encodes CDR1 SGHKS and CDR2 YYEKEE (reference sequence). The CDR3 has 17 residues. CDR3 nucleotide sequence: TGTGCCAGCAGCTTGGGGTTTAGCGGGGGCTTCGACAATGAGCAGTTCTTC. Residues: CASSLGFSGGFDNEQFF. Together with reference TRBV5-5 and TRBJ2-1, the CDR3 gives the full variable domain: DAGVTQSPTHLIKTRGQQVTLRCSPISGHKSVSWYQQVLGQGPQFIFQYYEKEERGRGNFPDRFSARQFPNYSSELNVNALLLGDSALYLCASSLGFSGGFDNEQFFGPGTRLTVL.

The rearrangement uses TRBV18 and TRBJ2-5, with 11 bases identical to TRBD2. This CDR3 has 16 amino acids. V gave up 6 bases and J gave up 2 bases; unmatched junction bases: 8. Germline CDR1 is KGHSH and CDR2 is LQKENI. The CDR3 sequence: CASSPRGTSGQETQYF. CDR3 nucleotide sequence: TGTGCCAGCTCTCCCAGAGGGACTAGCGGACAAGAGACCCAGTACTTC.

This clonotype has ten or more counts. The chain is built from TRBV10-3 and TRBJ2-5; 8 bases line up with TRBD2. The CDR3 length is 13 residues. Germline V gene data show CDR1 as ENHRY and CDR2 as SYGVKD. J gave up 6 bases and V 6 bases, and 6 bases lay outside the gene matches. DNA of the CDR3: TGTGCCATCAGCGCCGGACTAGCTCAGACCCAGTACTTC. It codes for CAISAGLAQTQYF.

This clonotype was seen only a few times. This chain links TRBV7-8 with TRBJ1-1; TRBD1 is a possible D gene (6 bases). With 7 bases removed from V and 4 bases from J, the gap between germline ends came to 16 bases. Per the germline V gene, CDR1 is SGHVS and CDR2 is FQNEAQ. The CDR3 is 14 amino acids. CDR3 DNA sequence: TGTGCCAGCACCGTACTCAGGACAGCCACTGAAGCTTTCTTT. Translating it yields CASTVLRTATEAFF.

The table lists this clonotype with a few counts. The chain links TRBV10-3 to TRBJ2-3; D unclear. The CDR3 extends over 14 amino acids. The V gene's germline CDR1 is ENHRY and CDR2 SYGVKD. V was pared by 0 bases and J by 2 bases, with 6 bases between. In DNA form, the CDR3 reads TGTGCCATCAGTGAGTCCCAGAACACAGATACGCAGTATTTT. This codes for CAISESQNTDTQYF.

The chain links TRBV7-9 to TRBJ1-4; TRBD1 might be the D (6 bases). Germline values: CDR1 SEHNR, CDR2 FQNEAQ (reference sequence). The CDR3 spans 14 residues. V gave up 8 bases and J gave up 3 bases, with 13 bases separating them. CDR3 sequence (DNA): TGTGCCAGCCACAGGGTCGCGGCTAATGAAAAACTGTTTTTT. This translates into CASHRVAANEKLFF. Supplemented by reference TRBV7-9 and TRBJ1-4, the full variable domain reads DTGVSQNPRHKITKRGQNVTFRCDPISEHNRLYWYRQTLGQGPEFLTYFQNEAQLEKSRLLSDRFSAERPKGSFSTLEIQRTEQGDSAMYLCASHRVAANEKLFFGSGTQLSVL.

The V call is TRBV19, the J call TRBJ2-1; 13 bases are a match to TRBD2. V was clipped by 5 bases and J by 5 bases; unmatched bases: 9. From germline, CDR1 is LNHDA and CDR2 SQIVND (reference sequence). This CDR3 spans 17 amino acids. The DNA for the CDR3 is TGTGCCAGTAGTCTCCCTGGACTAGCGGGGGCCCACAATGAGCAGTTCTTC. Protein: CASSLPGLAGAHNEQFF.

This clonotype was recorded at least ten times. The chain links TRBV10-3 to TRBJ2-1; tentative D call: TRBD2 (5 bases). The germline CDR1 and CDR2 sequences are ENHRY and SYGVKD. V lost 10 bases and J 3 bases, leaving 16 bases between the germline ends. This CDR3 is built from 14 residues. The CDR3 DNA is TGTGCCACAACCAAGGAGGACCACTACAATGAGCAGTTCTTC. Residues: CATTKEDHYNEQFF.

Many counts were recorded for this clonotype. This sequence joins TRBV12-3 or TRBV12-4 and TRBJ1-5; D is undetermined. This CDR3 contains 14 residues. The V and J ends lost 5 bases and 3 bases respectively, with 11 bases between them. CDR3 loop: CASSTGIDNQPQHF. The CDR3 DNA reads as TGTGCCAGCAGTACCGGGATAGACAATCAGCCCCAGCATTTT.

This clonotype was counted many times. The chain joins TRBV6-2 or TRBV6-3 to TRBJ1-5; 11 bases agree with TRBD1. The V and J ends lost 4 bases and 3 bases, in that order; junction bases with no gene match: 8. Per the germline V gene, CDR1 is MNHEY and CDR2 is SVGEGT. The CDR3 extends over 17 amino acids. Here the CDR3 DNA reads TGTGCCAGCAGTTCCCGCGGGACAGGGGGTTTCAATCAGCCCCAGCATTTT. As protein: CASSSRGTGGFNQPQHF.

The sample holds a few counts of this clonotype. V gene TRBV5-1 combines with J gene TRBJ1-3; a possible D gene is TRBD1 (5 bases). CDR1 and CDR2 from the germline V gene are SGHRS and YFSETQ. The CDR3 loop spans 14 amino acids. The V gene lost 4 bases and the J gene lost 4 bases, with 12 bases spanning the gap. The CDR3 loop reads CASSVEGRGNTIYF. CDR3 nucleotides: TGCGCCAGCAGCGTGGAGGGGCGAGGAAACACCATATATTTT. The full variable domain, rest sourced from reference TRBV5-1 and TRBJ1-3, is KAGVTQTPRYLIKTRGQQVTLSCSPISGHRSVSWYQQTPGQGLQFLFEYFSETQRNKGNFPGRFSGRQFSNSRSEMNVSTLELGDSALYLCASSVEGRGNTIYFGEGSWLTVV.

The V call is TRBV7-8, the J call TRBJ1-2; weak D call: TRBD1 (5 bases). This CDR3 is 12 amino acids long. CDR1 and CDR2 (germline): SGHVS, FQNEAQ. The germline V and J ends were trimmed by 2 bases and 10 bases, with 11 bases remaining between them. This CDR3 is CASSLWGGDYTF. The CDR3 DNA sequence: TGTGCCAGCAGCTTATGGGGGGGGGACTACACCTTC.

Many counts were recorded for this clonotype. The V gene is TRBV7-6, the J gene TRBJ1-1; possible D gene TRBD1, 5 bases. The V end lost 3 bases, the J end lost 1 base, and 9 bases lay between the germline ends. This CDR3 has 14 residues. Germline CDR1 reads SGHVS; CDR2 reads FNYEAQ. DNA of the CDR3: TGTGCCAGCAGCTTGGGTACAGGGAACACTGAAGCTTTCTTT. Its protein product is CASSLGTGNTEAFF.